This T cell receptor beta chain emerged from a study of OX40 agonist ivuxolimab in advanced cancers. Findings and limits, study-wide: Average numbers of expanded clones were greater in CD8+ T cells than in CD4+.

TCRdb's table, derived via immunoSEQ multiplex PCR, lists solely in-frame clones and lacks some. The sample carries 77,000 or so clones, 92% recorded once. V lost 3 bases to trimming and J lost 5 bases; unmatched junction nucleotides: 29. The CDR3 runs to 23 residues. CDR1 SNHLY and CDR2 FYNNEI come from the germline V gene. Autoimmune disease history or systemic immunosuppression led to patient exclusion. Points on this clone: Its matching antigen is unknown.

The rearrangement joins TRBV2 to TRBJ1-4; 8 bases map to TRBD1. This TCR was sampled from an adult with an advanced solid tumor such as melanoma, head and neck, liver or kidney cancer. This specimen consisted of CD4+ or CD8+ T cells sorted from blood, obtained in a trial of the OX40 agonist ivuxolimab. The CDR3, as DNA: TGTGCCAGCAGTGATGCTCTTCTATCGGACTTGGGTCGGGGACAGGCGACGAATGAAAAACTGTTTTTT. This translates into CASSDALLSDLGRGQATNEKLFF. Full variable domain (missing parts from reference TRBV2 and TRBJ1-4): EPEVTQTPSHQVTQMGQEVILRCVPISNHLYFYWYRQILGQKVEFLVSFYNNEISEKSEIFDDQFSVERPDGSNFTLKIRSTKLEDSAMYFCASSDALLSDLGRGQATNEKLFFGSGTQLSVL.